The clone carrying this TCR beta chain was seen only a few times. This record comes from a study of blood T cell repertoires in COVID-19. In the study overall: Samples representing acute and convalescent COVID-19 were sourced from the United States, Italy and Spain. T cells, B-cell-depleted T cells, or PBMCs supplied cDNA or gDNA.

Germline V gene data show CDR1 as SGHNT and CDR2 as YYREEE (reference sequence). V was clipped by 4 bases and J by 4 bases; unmatched bases: 8. This CDR3 is built from 16 residues. In the original workflow: Amplification with reference gene primers provided the estimates of nucleated cell counts. Data came from immunoSEQ multiplex PCR; TCRdb stores just in-frame clones and leaves some out. That table is the source of V, J and clone size, and D and trimming were worked out from the DNA. Seen here are around 80,000 clones, 82% observed once, and the top ten hold about 12%. Sequences were obtained from peripheral blood. The receptor was derived from a man aged 80 or over with acute or convalescent COVID-19. This sequence joins TRBV5-4 and TRBJ1-4, with 9 bases lining up with TRBD1. The CDR3 sequence is CASSTQQGAVNEKLFF. In DNA form, the CDR3 reads TGTGCCAGCAGCACCCAACAGGGGGCGGTTAATGAAAAACTGTTTTTT.